The clone carrying this TCR beta chain was seen ten or more times. Its antigen is not known. The data were obtained in a study of identical twins. Whole-study findings and limits: Out-of-frame alpha sequences common to twins were enriched for low generation probability.

TCRdb called the 5' RACE reads again in MiXCR, with one record for every CDR3 protein. The sample has 200,000 to 250,000 distinct CDR3 sequences; roughly 7.1% are singletons. Trimming left V 6 bases short and J 0 bases short, with 14 bases between. The CDR3 is 16 residues long. CDR1 SGHAT and CDR2 FQNNGV come from the germline V gene. This sample also belongs to another study, concerning T cells expressing NK-cell markers. That paper states: With respect to HCMV, seven of the eight sequenced donors were seropositive, and one was seronegative. The study did not resolve the HCMV specificity of expanded NKG2C+ T cell clones.

V and J are TRBV11-2 and TRBJ2-2, with a tentative D call TRBD2 (6 bases). The specimen was CD8+ T cells sorted from blood. The receptor was derived from a woman aged 18 to 35 in good health. The chain's CDR3 is CASRDPGTPNTGELFF. CDR3 DNA sequence: TGTGCCAGCAGAGATCCCGGGACTCCGAACACCGGGGAGCTGTTTTTT.